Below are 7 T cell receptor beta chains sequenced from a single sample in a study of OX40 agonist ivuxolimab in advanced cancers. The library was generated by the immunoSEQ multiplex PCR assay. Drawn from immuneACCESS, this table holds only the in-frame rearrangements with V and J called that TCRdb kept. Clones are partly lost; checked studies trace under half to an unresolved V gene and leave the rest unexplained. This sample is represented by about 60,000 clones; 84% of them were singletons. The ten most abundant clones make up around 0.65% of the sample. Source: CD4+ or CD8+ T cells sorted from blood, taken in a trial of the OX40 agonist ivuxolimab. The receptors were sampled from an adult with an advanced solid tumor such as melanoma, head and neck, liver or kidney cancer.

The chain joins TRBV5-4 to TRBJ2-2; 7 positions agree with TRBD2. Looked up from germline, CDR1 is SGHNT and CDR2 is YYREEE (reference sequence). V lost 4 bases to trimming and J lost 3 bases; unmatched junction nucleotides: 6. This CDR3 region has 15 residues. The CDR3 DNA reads TGTGCCAGCAGCCCTACTAGCGCCGACACCGGGGAGCTGTTTTTT. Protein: CASSPTSADTGELFF.

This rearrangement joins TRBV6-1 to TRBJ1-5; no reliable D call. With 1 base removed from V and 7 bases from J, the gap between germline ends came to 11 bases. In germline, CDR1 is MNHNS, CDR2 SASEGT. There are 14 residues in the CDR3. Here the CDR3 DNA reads TGTGCCAGCAGTGAAGTGAGGTTTGTGCAGCCCCAGCATTTT. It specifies CASSEVRFVQPQHF.

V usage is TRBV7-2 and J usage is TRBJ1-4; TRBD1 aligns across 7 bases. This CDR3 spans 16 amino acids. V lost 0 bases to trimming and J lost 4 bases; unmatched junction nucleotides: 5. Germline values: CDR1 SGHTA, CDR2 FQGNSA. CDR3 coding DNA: TGTGCCAGCAGCTTAGCCCCTAGACAGGGTAATGAAAAACTGTTTTTT. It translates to CASSLAPRQGNEKLFF.

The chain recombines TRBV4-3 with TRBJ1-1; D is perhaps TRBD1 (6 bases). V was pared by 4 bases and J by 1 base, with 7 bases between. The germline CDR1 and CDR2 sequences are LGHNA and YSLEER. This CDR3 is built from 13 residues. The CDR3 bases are TGCGCCAGCAGCCTACAGGGGAACACTGAAGCTTTCTTT. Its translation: CASSLQGNTEAFF.

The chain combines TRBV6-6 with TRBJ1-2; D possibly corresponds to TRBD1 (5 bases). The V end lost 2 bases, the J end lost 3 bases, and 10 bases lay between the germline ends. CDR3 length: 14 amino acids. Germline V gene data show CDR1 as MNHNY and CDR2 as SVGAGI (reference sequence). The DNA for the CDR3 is TGTGCCAGCAGTTACATCGACAGAGACTATGGCTACACCTTC. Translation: CASSYIDRDYGYTF.

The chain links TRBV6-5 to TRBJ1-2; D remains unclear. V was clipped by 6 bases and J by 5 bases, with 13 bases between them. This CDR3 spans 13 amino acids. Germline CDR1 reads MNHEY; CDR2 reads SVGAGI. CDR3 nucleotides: TGTGCCAGCAGCCGCTTGGGTTTTTATGGCTACACCTTC. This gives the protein CASSRLGFYGYTF.

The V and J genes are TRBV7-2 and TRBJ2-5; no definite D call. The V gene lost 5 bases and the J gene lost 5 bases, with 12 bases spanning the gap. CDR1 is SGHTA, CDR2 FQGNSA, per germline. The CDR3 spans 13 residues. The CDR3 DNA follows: TGTGCCAGCAGCCTAAACCAGGAGGAGACCCAGTACTTC. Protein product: CASSLNQEETQYF.